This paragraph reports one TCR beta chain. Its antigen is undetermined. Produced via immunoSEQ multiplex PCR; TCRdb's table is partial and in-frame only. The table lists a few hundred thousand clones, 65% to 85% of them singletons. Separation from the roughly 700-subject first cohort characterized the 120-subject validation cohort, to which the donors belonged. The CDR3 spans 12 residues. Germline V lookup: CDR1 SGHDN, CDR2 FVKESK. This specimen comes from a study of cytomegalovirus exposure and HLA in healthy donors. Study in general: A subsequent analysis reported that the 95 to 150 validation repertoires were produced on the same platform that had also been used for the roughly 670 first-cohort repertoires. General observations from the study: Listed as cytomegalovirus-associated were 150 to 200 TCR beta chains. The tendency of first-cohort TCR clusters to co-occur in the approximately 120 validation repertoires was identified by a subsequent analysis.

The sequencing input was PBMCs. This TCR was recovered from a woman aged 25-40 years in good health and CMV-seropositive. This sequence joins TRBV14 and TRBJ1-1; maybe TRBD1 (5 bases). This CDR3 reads CASGRGNAEAFF. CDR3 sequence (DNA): TGTGCGAGCGGAAGGGGAAATGCTGAAGCTTTCTTT. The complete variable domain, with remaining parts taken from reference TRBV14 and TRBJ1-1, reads EAGVTQFPSHSVIEKGQTVTLRCDPISGHDNLYWYRRVMGKEIKFLLHFVKESKQDESGMPNNRFLAERTGGTYSTLKVQPAELEDSGVYFCASGRGNAEAFFGQGTRLTVV.